The next 19 T cell receptor beta chains were all read from a single sample in a study of blood T cell repertoires in COVID-19. Using immunoSEQ multiplex PCR, the repertoire was profiled, and TCRdb retains in-frame clones only, with some absent. The table has 150,000 to 200,000 clones, approximately 73% seen once; the top ten hold roughly 17%. Sequencing used PBMCs or T cells enriched from blood (not recorded which). Receptor source: a woman aged 45-65 years with acute COVID-19.

The chain joins TRBV7-9 to TRBJ1-2; possibly TRBD1 for D (6 bases). The germline V and J ends were trimmed by 8 bases and 4 bases, with 17 bases remaining between them. Germline-derived CDR1 and CDR2 are SEHNR and FQNEAQ (reference sequence). CDR3 length equals 14 residues. CDR3 nucleotides: TGTGCCAGCGCGGCTACAACAGGGCCCTATGGCTACACCTTC. Its translation is CASAATTGPYGYTF. The full variable domain, completed using reference TRBV7-9 and TRBJ1-2, is DTGVSQNPRHKITKRGQNVTFRCDPISEHNRLYWYRQTLGQGPEFLTYFQNEAQLEKSRLLSDRFSAERPKGSFSTLEIQRTEQGDSAMYLCASAATTGPYGYTFGSGTRLTVV.

This clone was found a few times. This chain uses TRBV28 with TRBJ1-2; 12 bases fit TRBD1. The germline V gene has CDR1 MDHEN and CDR2 SYDVKM. The CDR3 sequence is 18 residues long. The junction had 12 bases not matched to a gene; V was cut back by 5 bases and J by 2 bases. DNA of the CDR3: TGTGCCAGCAGTGCCCACCCCGGGACAGGGGGCTCCAACTATGGCTACACCTTC. Translation: CASSAHPGTGGSNYGYTF.

The V and J genes are TRBV25-1 and TRBJ2-1; possibly TRBD1 for D (5 bases). Germline V gives CDR1 MGHDK, CDR2 SYGVNS. Between the trimmed V and J ends, which lost 8 bases and 4 bases, there was a span of 12 bases. This CDR3 is 13 amino acids long. The CDR3 bases are TGTGCCAGCCAGGGCCCTATGTACAATGAGCAGTTCTTC. Its protein product is CASQGPMYNEQFF.

This rearrangement joins TRBV10-3 to TRBJ2-7; 11 bases are a match to TRBD1. Trimming took 6 bases from V and 3 from J; bases not matched to a gene: 4. This CDR3 is 14 amino acids long. CDR1 and CDR2 (germline): ENHRY, SYGVKD. CDR3 bases: TGTGCCATCAGACCCGGGACAGGGGGCTACGAGCAGTACGTC. This gives the protein CAIRPGTGGYEQYV.

The chain combines TRBV4-1 with TRBJ1-2; 10 nucleotides line up with TRBD1. Germline V gives CDR1 MGHRA, CDR2 YSYEKL. CDR3 length: 16 residues. The trim removed 4 bases at V and 0 bases at J, leaving 5 bases unmatched. In DNA form, the CDR3 reads TGCGCCAGCAGCCGGCGACAGGGGGCTACTAACTATGGCTACACCTTC. Residues: CASSRRQGATNYGYTF.

V gene TRBV28 combines with J gene TRBJ1-5, with 7 nucleotides matching TRBD1. The V segment lost 5 bases and the J segment 2 bases; nucleotides outside the gene matches: 6. This CDR3 contains 15 residues. Germline loops: CDR1 MDHEN, CDR2 SYDVKM. The CDR3 DNA reads as TGTGCCAGCAGTCTAAAACAGGGGCGCAATCAGCCCCAGCATTTT. Translation gives CASSLKQGRNQPQHF.

This chain links TRBV5-1 with TRBJ1-2; tentative D call: TRBD1 (5 bases). This CDR3 is built from 14 residues. Per the germline V gene, CDR1 is SGHRS and CDR2 is YFSETQ. V was clipped by 0 bases and J by 3 bases, with 9 bases between them. The CDR3 DNA reads TGCGCCAGCAGCTTGGGTCAGGGTCACTATGGCTACACCTTC. This codes for CASSLGQGHYGYTF.

The V gene is TRBV5-6, the J gene TRBJ1-4; TRBD1 matches at 10 bases. The CDR3 totals 15 residues. The germline V gene has CDR1 SGHDT and CDR2 YYEEEE. With V trimmed by 0 bases and J by 7 bases, 3 bases remained unmatched. DNA for the CDR3: TGTGCCAGCAGCTTGGGACAGGGGGCGCGTGAAAAACTGTTTTTT. It translates to CASSLGQGAREKLFF.

This rearrangement joins TRBV28 to TRBJ2-7, with no clear D. The CDR3 totals 14 residues. The germline CDR1 and CDR2 sequences are MDHEN and SYDVKM. Trimming removed 5 bases from V and 0 bases from J, with 11 bases in between. CDR3 DNA: TGTGCCAGCAGTCCCCCCAGGTACTCCTACGAGCAGTACGTC. Translation gives CASSPPRYSYEQYV.

The genes are TRBV5-1 and TRBJ1-1, with unresolved D. V lost 5 bases to trimming and J lost 4 bases, with 15 bases between them. The CDR3 is made up of 14 amino acids. Per germline, CDR1 SGHRS and CDR2 YFSETQ. DNA for the CDR3: TGCGCCAGCAGACGAGGGTTCGTGGGCACTGAAGCTTTCTTT. Amino acids: CASRRGFVGTEAFF.

The chain has TRBV5-1 and TRBJ1-2; the match to TRBD1 covers 9 bases. Germline trimming cut 1 base from V and 3 bases from J; bases unmatched to any gene: 4. The CDR3 totals 15 residues. Germline lookup yields CDR1 SGHRS and CDR2 YFSETQ. CDR3 sequence (DNA): TGCGCCAGCAGCTTGCTGGGACAGGGTCACTATGGCTACACCTTC. Protein sequence: CASSLLGQGHYGYTF.

This clone was counted a few times. The chain carries TRBV19 and TRBJ1-6; no reliable D call. Germline lookup yields CDR1 LNHDA and CDR2 SQIVND (reference sequence). The CDR3 spans 14 residues. Trimming cost V 3 bases and J 4 bases, with 7 bases left between them. CDR3 sequence (DNA): TGTGCCAGTAGTATTGCAGATTATAATTCACCCCTCCACTTT. It codes for CASSIADYNSPLHF.

This sequence joins TRBV4-1 and TRBJ1-4; unclear D gene. The CDR3 runs 16 residues. The V and J ends lost 2 bases and 8 bases respectively, with 18 bases between them. Germline values: CDR1 MGHRA, CDR2 YSYEKL. The CDR3 nucleotides are TGCGCCAGCAGCCAACCTGGCGGGTCCGCTGGCGAAAAACTGTTTTTT. Protein sequence: CASSQPGGSAGEKLFF.

This rearrangement joins TRBV28 to TRBJ1-5, with D perhaps TRBD1 (6 bases). Per germline, CDR1 MDHEN and CDR2 SYDVKM. The CDR3 sequence is 14 residues long. V was pared by 7 bases and J by 3 bases, with 13 bases between. The CDR3 coding sequence is TGTGCCAGCACCCAGGGACACGCCAATCAGCCCCAGCATTTT. This gives the protein CASTQGHANQPQHF.

V usage is TRBV5-1 and J usage is TRBJ1-2; possibly TRBD1 for D (6 bases). V lost 0 bases and J 6 bases, leaving 18 bases between the germline ends. Germline CDR1 SGHRS, CDR2 YFSETQ. The CDR3 is 16 amino acids. The CDR3 loop is CASSLEGVQGAHGYTF. CDR3 nucleotide sequence: TGCGCCAGCAGCTTGGAAGGGGTACAGGGAGCCCATGGCTACACCTTC.

The chain has TRBV18 and TRBJ1-5; tentatively, D is TRBD1 (6 bases). This CDR3 comprises 15 residues. V lost 2 bases and J lost 1, with 9 bases in between. CDR1 and CDR2 (germline): KGHSH, LQKENI. CDR3 in amino acids: CASSPAGQSNQPQHF. CDR3 DNA sequence: TGTGCCAGCTCACCAGCCGGACAGAGCAATCAGCCCCAGCATTTT.

CDR3: CATSDLGGEADTDTQYF. In nucleotides, the CDR3 is TGTGCCACCAGTGATTTAGGCGGGGAGGCCGACACAGATACGCAGTATTTT. The V call is TRBV24-1, the J call TRBJ2-3, with D perhaps TRBD2 (6 bases). CDR1 and CDR2 (germline): KGHDR, SFDVKD. V shed 1 base and J shed 2 bases, with 15 bases lying between them. The CDR3 has 17 residues.

This chain connects TRBV4-3 to TRBJ2-3; 8 nucleotides agree with TRBD1. The trim removed 1 base at V and 4 bases at J, leaving 7 bases unmatched. Germline-derived CDR1 and CDR2 are LGHNA and YSLEER. This CDR3 is 16 amino acids long. The CDR3 loop is CASSQVSRQGSDTQYF. As DNA, the CDR3 is TGCGCCAGCAGCCAAGTATCGAGACAGGGGTCAGATACGCAGTATTTT.

This clone was counted a few times. The J gene is TRBJ1-2, the V gene TRBV5-4, with a tentative D call TRBD1 (5 bases). Germline values: CDR1 SGHNT, CDR2 YYREEE (reference sequence). Trimming stripped 10 bases from V and 4 bases from J, with 14 bases between. The CDR3 is 12 amino acids. The CDR3 region is CAWGGGLYGYTF. The CDR3 region has the DNA TGTGCCTGGGGGGGAGGGCTCTATGGCTACACCTTC.